The T cell receptor beta chain under discussion was sequenced for a study of glioma-infiltrating T cells after dendritic cell vaccination. Time point: after dendritic cell vaccination, including at tumor progression/relapse. The germline V gene has CDR1 SNHLY and CDR2 FYNNEI. The CDR3 loop spans 15 amino acids. Trimming removed 2 bases from V and 4 bases from J; junction bases left unmatched: 4. Generated by immunoSEQ multiplex PCR, the TCRdb table keeps only in-frame clones and is missing some. Among about 91,000 clones listed, approximately 75% were seen once. The sequence was obtained from a human donor with glioblastoma. This chain joins TRBV2 and TRBJ1-5; 8 nucleotides align to TRBD1. This sample comprised blood, obtained after dendritic cell vaccination. The CDR3 bases are TGTGCCAGCAGTGAAACCAGGGGGCAAAATCAGCCCCAGCATTTT. Its translation is CASSETRGQNQPQHF.